Listed here are 22 T cell receptor beta chains from one sample, sequenced in a study of T cells in localized non-small cell lung cancer (dated by TCRdb to between 2020 and 2021). The receptor library was made with the immunoSEQ multiplex PCR assay. Imported from immuneACCESS, the table was reduced by TCRdb to in-frame sequences with V and J called. These copies leave out some clones; in studies compared against another copy, an unresolved V gene accounts for under half, and the cause of the remainder is not known. In this sample the table shows about 5,100 clones, 45% of which occur a single time. In total, the top ten clones hold roughly 16% of the sample. Sequencing used lung tumor tissue, obtained before any cancer treatment. These receptor sequences come from a man aged 40 to 70 with stage I lung adenocarcinoma.

By sample share, this clone is medium-sized. The chain has TRBV11-3 and TRBJ1-2, with D hard to call. V was cut by 0 bases and J by 0 bases, with 14 bases left in between. CDR1 and CDR2 from the germline V gene are SGHNT and YENEEA. This CDR3 comprises 17 residues. The CDR3 reads CASSLEVLAVTNYGYTF. CDR3 nucleotides: TGTGCCAGCAGCTTAGAGGTCTTGGCAGTCACTAACTATGGCTACACCTTC. The variable domain in full, with the rest retrieved from reference TRBV11-3 and TRBJ1-2, is EAGVVQSPRYKIIEKKQPVAFWCNPISGHNTLYWYLQNLGQGPELLIRYENEEAVDDSQLPKDRFSAERLKGVDSTLKIQPAELGDSAVYLCASSLEVLAVTNYGYTFGSGTRLTVV.

This clone was seen only a few times. This chain connects TRBV30 to TRBJ2-7, with D perhaps TRBD2 (7 bases). Germline-derived CDR1 and CDR2 are GTSNPN and SVGIG (reference sequence). V lost 4 bases to trimming and J lost 5 bases, with 18 bases between them. The CDR3 is made up of 14 amino acids. CDR3 loop: CAWNLGGADNEQYF. CDR3 bases: TGTGCCTGGAACCTAGGGGGGGCGGACAACGAGCAGTACTTC.

The V and J genes are TRBV15 and TRBJ2-7, with 7 positions matching TRBD2. From germline, CDR1 is LNHNV and CDR2 YYDKDF (reference sequence). The CDR3 covers 17 residues. With 4 bases clipped from V and 3 bases from J, the junction kept 15 bases outside the gene matches. The CDR3 loop is CATSNLLSLGTNYEQYF. DNA of the CDR3: TGTGCCACCAGCAATCTCTTGTCGTTGGGGACTAACTACGAGCAGTACTTC.

The table lists this clone with a few counts. DNA for the CDR3: TGTGCCAGCAGCGTAATAGAATCCAGTGAGCAGTTCTTC. Amino acids: CASSVIESSEQFF. J is TRBJ2-1 and V is TRBV9; no clear D. The CDR3 is 13 residues long. V lost 1 base and J 9 bases, leaving 11 bases between the germline ends. The V gene's germline CDR1 is SGDLS and CDR2 YYNGEE.

The chain couples TRBV19 to TRBJ2-5; D assignment may be TRBD1 or TRBD2 (5 bases each). The CDR3 covers 15 residues. The germline V gene has CDR1 LNHDA and CDR2 SQIVND (reference sequence). V gave up 2 bases and J gave up 2 bases, with 12 bases separating them. In DNA, the CDR3 is TGTGCCAGTAGTATAAAGGGACGTATACAAGAGACCCAGTACTTC. This translates into CASSIKGRIQETQYF. Full variable domain (outside the CDR3, taken from reference TRBV19 and TRBJ2-5): DGGITQSPKYLFRKEGQNVTLSCEQNLNHDAMYWYRQDPGQGLRLIYYSQIVNDFQKGDIAEGYSVSREKKESFPLTVTSAQKNPTAFYLCASSIKGRIQETQYFGPGTRLLVL.

By frequency in the sample, this clone is medium-sized. The chain links TRBV11-3 to TRBJ1-4; possibly TRBD1 for D (5 bases). Per the germline V gene, CDR1 is SGHNT and CDR2 is YENEEA. The length of the CDR3 is 16 residues. V was pared by 5 bases and J by 3 bases, with 16 bases between. CDR3 DNA sequence: TGTGCCAGCAGCCCGACAACCTGGGGGGCTAATGAAAAACTGTTTTTT. This codes for CASSPTTWGANEKLFF.

This sequence joins TRBV6-8 and TRBJ2-7, with TRBD1 identical over 11 bases. The CDR3 covers 13 residues. Germline V CDR1 and CDR2: MNHGY, SAAAGT. With 6 bases clipped from V and 3 bases from J, the junction kept 1 base outside the gene matches. The CDR3 DNA follows: TGTGCCAGCAGCGGGACAGGGGGCTACGAGCAGTACTTC. Translated, it gives CASSGTGGYEQYF.

The chain uses TRBV5-1 and TRBJ2-5; D might be TRBD1 (6 bases). Germline values: CDR1 SGHRS, CDR2 YFSETQ. The CDR3 has 15 amino acids. Trimming removed 3 bases at V and 3 bases at J, with 15 bases between. The CDR3 coding sequence is TGCGCCAGCAGCTACCAGGGGAATGGTGAAGAGACCCAGTACTTC. Translated: CASSYQGNGEETQYF.

This rearrangement joins TRBV18 to TRBJ2-5, with D tentatively TRBD1 (6 bases). CDR1 and CDR2 (germline): KGHSH, LQKENI. This CDR3 contains 15 residues. The V and J ends lost 0 bases and 1 base respectively, with 9 bases between them. CDR3 loop: CASSPPLDSQETQYF. DNA for the CDR3: TGTGCCAGCTCACCACCCTTGGACAGCCAAGAGACCCAGTACTTC.

This chain joins TRBV19 and TRBJ2-3; tentatively, D is TRBD2 (6 bases). The CDR3 runs 15 residues. CDR1 and CDR2 (germline): LNHDA, SQIVND (reference sequence). V was shortened by 5 bases and J by 0 bases, with 12 bases between the two germline ends. The CDR3: CASSAGTASTDTQYF. The CDR3 DNA reads as TGTGCCAGTAGTGCAGGGACTGCTAGCACAGATACGCAGTATTTT.

V and J are TRBV15 and TRBJ2-4; a possible D gene is TRBD1 (5 bases). Deletions cut 3 bases from V and 0 bases from J, with 12 bases between. Germline lookup yields CDR1 LNHNV and CDR2 YYDKDF (reference sequence). This CDR3 contains 16 residues. The CDR3 DNA reads TGTGCCACCAGCAGCCGGCCAACAGGAGCCAAAAACATTCAGTACTTC. Translating it yields CATSSRPTGAKNIQYF.

The chain links TRBV30 to TRBJ1-5, with D possibly being TRBD1 (5 bases). Germline CDR1 GTSNPN, CDR2 SVGIG (reference sequence). V was clipped by 3 bases and J by 5 bases, with 11 bases between them. This CDR3 is 13 amino acids long. The CDR3 spells CAWSLGRDQPQHF. The CDR3 coding sequence is TGTGCCTGGAGCTTGGGCAGGGATCAGCCCCAGCATTTT.

The chain employs TRBV6-8 and TRBJ2-1; TRBD2 agrees at 7 bases. Looked up from germline, CDR1 is MNHGY and CDR2 is SAAAGT. The CDR3 is 14 residues long. With V trimmed by 5 bases and J by 6 bases, 7 bases remained unmatched. CDR3 residues: CASSAQRGLNEQFF. In DNA, the CDR3 is TGTGCCAGCAGTGCCCAGCGGGGCCTCAATGAGCAGTTCTTC.

This clone was observed a handful of times. The chain recombines TRBV28 with TRBJ2-7; D gene unclear. Trimming cost V 7 bases and J 4 bases, with 14 bases left between them. This CDR3 contains 13 residues. Germline lookup yields CDR1 MDHEN and CDR2 SYDVKM. Written as DNA, the CDR3 is TGTGCCAGCACCCTTGGGAATCCATACGAGCAGTACTTC. As protein: CASTLGNPYEQYF.

J is TRBJ2-1 and V is TRBV5-1; 13 bases are a match to TRBD2. The germline V gene has CDR1 SGHRS and CDR2 YFSETQ. This CDR3 spans 15 amino acids. Germline trimming cut 4 bases from V and 7 bases from J; bases unmatched to any gene: 5. CDR3 coding DNA: TGCGCCAGCAGCAGAGGGACTAGCGGGATAAATGAGCAGTTCTTC. Protein sequence: CASSRGTSGINEQFF.

The chain's CDR3 is CATSRVKTTNEKLFF. The CDR3 DNA sequence: TGTGCCACCAGCAGAGTTAAAACCACAAATGAAAAACTGTTTTTT. The chain is built from TRBV15 and TRBJ1-4; D is uncertain. Germline CDR1 is LNHNV and CDR2 is YYDKDF (reference sequence). V was cut by 1 base and J by 5 bases, with 11 bases left in between. The CDR3 spans 15 residues.

This clone was seen a few times. This rearrangement joins TRBV14 to TRBJ2-1; tentatively, D is TRBD2 (5 bases). The germline V gene encodes CDR1 SGHDN and CDR2 FVKESK. CDR3 length equals 16 residues. V shed 2 bases and J shed 2 bases, with 13 bases lying between them. CDR3 sequence (DNA): TGTGCCAGCAGCCAACTCGGGAATGCCCCCTACAATGAGCAGTTCTTC. Translated: CASSQLGNAPYNEQFF.

This clone was seen a handful of times. The V gene is TRBV11-3, the J gene TRBJ1-3; a possible D gene is TRBD1 (5 bases). The length of the CDR3 is 14 residues. Germline V lookup: CDR1 SGHNT, CDR2 YENEEA. V was trimmed by 7 bases and J by 1 base, leaving 11 bases between them. CDR3 amino acids: CASTRRGSGNTIYF. CDR3 in DNA: TGTGCCAGCACTCGCCGGGGGTCTGGAAACACCATATATTTT.

In this sample, this clone turned up a few times. The chain employs TRBV19 and TRBJ2-1; D gene ambiguous. V was pared by 3 bases and J by 2 bases, with 11 bases between. CDR1 and CDR2 (germline): LNHDA, SQIVND (reference sequence). The CDR3 runs 15 residues. CDR3 in DNA: TGTGCCAGTAGTATTTTTTCCCGAGCCTACAATGAGCAGTTCTTC. Translation: CASSIFSRAYNEQFF.

The gene calls are TRBV19 and TRBJ2-5, with D possibly called TRBD1 or TRBD2 (5 bases each). Trimming took off 3 bases at V and 2 bases at J, with 7 bases between the two ends. CDR3 length: 13 residues. Germline lookup yields CDR1 LNHDA and CDR2 SQIVND (reference sequence). DNA of the CDR3: TGTGCCAGTAGTATCTGGGGGCAAGAGACCCAGTACTTC. Translated: CASSIWGQETQYF.

A single count supports this clone. This chain connects TRBV19 to TRBJ1-1, with unresolved D. The CDR3 length is 14 residues. Between the trimmed V and J ends, which lost 3 bases and 1 base, there was a span of 9 bases. CDR1 LNHDA and CDR2 SQIVND come from the germline V gene (reference sequence). The CDR3 spells CASSMRSENTEAFF. CDR3 DNA: TGTGCCAGTAGTATGAGGAGCGAGAACACTGAAGCTTTCTTT.

The chain couples TRBV6-7 to TRBJ2-7, with D possibly being TRBD1 (6 bases). TRBV6-7 falls under the ORF class, with uncertain function. V lost 6 bases and J 3 bases, leaving 15 bases between the germline ends. The CDR3 spans 14 residues. The CDR3 reads CASSPTGTGYEQYF. For the CDR3, the DNA is TGTGCCAGCAGCCCTACAGGGACCGGCTACGAGCAGTACTTC.